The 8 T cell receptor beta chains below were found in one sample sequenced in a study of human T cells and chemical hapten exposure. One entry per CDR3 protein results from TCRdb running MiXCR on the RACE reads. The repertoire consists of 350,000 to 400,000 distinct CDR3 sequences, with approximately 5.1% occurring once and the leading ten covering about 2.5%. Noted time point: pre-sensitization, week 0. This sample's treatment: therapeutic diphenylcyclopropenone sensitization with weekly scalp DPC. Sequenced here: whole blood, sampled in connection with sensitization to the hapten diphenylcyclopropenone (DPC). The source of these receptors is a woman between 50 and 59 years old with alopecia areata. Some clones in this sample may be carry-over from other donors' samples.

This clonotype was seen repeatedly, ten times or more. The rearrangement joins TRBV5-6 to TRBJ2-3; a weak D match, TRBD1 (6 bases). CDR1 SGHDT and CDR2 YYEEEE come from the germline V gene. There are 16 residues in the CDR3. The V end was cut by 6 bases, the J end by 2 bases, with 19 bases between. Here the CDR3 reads CASNKGTPTYTDTQYF. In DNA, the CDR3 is TGTGCCAGCAATAAAGGGACACCGACTTACACAGATACGCAGTATTTT.

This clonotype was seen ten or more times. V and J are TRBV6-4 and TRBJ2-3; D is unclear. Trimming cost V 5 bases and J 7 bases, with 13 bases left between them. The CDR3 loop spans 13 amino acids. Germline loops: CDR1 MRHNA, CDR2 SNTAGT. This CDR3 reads CASSWEPGHTQYF. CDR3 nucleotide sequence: TGTGCCAGCAGTTGGGAACCAGGCCATACGCAGTATTTT.

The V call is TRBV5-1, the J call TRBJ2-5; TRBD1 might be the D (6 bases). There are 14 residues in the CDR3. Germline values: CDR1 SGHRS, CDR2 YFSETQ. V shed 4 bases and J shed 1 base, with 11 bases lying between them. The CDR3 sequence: CASSVDRFQETQYF. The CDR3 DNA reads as TGCGCCAGCAGCGTCGACAGGTTCCAAGAGACCCAGTACTTC. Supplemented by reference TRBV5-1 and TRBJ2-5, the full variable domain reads KAGVTQTPRYLIKTRGQQVTLSCSPISGHRSVSWYQQTPGQGLQFLFEYFSETQRNKGNFPGRFSGRQFSNSRSEMNVSTLELGDSALYLCASSVDRFQETQYFGPGTRLLVL.

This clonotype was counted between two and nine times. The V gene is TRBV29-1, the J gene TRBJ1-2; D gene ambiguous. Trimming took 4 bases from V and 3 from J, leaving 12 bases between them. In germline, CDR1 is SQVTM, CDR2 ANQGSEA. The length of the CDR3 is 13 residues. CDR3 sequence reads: CSVGGSNYYGYTF. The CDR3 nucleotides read TGCAGCGTTGGGGGATCGAACTACTATGGCTACACCTTC.

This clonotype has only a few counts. The CDR3 sequence: CATRGPGFNEQFF. CDR3 nucleotides: TGTGCCACCAGGGGACCCGGGTTCAATGAGCAGTTCTTC. V usage is TRBV24-1 and J usage is TRBJ2-1; D tentatively reads TRBD1 or TRBD2 (5 bases each). The CDR3 has 13 residues. Germline V gene data show CDR1 as KGHDR and CDR2 as SFDVKD. Trimming removed 7 bases at V and 6 bases at J, with 12 bases between.

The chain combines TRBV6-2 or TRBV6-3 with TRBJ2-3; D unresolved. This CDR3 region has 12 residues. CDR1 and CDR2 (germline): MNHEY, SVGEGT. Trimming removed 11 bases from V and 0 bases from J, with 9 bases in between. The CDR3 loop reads CAVAQSTDTQYF. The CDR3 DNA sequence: TGTGCCGTCGCCCAGAGCACAGATACGCAGTATTTT.

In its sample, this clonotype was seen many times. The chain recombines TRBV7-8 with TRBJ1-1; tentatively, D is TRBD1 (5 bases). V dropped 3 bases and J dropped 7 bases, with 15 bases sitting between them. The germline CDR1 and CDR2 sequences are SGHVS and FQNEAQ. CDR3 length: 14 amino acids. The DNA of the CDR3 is TGTGCCAGCAGCTTCCCCGGGACCGCAGATGAAGCTTTCTTT. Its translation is CASSFPGTADEAFF.

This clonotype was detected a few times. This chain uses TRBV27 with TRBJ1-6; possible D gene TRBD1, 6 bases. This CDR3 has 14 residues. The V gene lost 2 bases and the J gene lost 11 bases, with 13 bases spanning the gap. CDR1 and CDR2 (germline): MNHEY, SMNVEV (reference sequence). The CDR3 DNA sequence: TGTGCCAGCAGTTTAGGGGCAGGGGAGACACCCCTCCACTTT. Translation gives CASSLGAGETPLHF.